This T cell receptor beta chain originates from a study of T cell changes during pregnancy in multiple sclerosis. Sequencing used immunoSEQ multiplex PCR; TCRdb keeps in-frame clones, though not all of them. The sample lists approximately 63,000 clones, about nine tenths occurring once. Trimming took 6 bases from V and 3 from J; bases not matched to a gene: 5. CDR3 length equals 14 residues. Germline CDR1 reads MDHEN; CDR2 reads SYDVKM. The TCR sequence derives from a female donor in good health, enrolled as a control in a pregnancy study. Sequencing used peripheral blood, obtained in the third trimester of pregnancy. The V gene is TRBV28, the J gene TRBJ1-1; 9 positions agree with TRBD1. This CDR3 reads CASRTRDRDTEAFF. The CDR3 DNA reads as TGTGCCAGCAGGACCCGGGACAGGGACACTGAAGCTTTCTTT.